The 19 T cell receptor beta chains listed next were all sequenced from one sample in a study of a mutant IDH1 vaccine in newly diagnosed glioma (TCRdb year 2021). The time point label here, explained by the study, means: week 35, safety follow-up. Each vaccine dose was 300 ug of a 20-mer mutant IDH1 peptide in Montanide, given subcutaneously with topical imiquimod. Their specific antigens are unknown. Receptors were amplified or captured by the immunoSEQ multiplex PCR assay. TCRdb's version of the immuneACCESS table is confined to in-frame rearrangements and falls short of the full clone set. An unresolved V gene accounts for under half of the shortfall where checked; the remainder is of unknown origin. This sample comprises just under 70,000 clones, roughly 83% of them detected only once. Approximately 12% of the sample belongs to the ten largest clones. Specimen: PBMCs, collected from a glioma patient whose treatment included an IDH1 peptide vaccine. Receptors were obtained from a young man with glioma.

This chain uses TRBV5-1 with TRBJ2-1; TRBD2 is a possible D gene (6 bases). CDR1 and CDR2 from the germline V gene are SGHRS and YFSETQ. The length of the CDR3 is 17 residues. The V end lost 5 bases, the J end lost 7 bases, and 25 bases lay between the germline ends. Written as DNA, the CDR3 is TGCGCCAGCAGTCCACACCCCCCGGGAGTACGGGGGAATGAGCAGTTCTTC. It encodes CASSPHPPGVRGNEQFF. The full variable domain, in which reference TRBV5-1 and TRBJ2-1 provide the parts outside the CDR3, is KAGVTQTPRYLIKTRGQQVTLSCSPISGHRSVSWYQQTPGQGLQFLFEYFSETQRNKGNFPGRFSGRQFSNSRSEMNVSTLELGDSALYLCASSPHPPGVRGNEQFFGPGTRLTVL.

This clone appeared a few times. This chain connects TRBV11-3 to TRBJ1-1, with D tentatively TRBD1 (5 bases). Between the trimmed V and J ends, which lost 5 bases and 6 bases, there was a span of 13 bases. Germline CDR1 reads SGHNT; CDR2 reads YENEEA. This CDR3 is built from 13 residues. The CDR3 DNA sequence: TGTGCCAGCAGCCCCGGGACTCAGGCTGAAGCTTTCTTT. Translating it yields CASSPGTQAEAFF.

The V call is TRBV5-1, the J call TRBJ2-7; D is unclear. Trimming pared 2 bases from V and 0 bases from J, leaving 12 bases between. Germline-derived CDR1 and CDR2 are SGHRS and YFSETQ. The CDR3 totals 15 residues. As DNA, the CDR3 is TGCGCCAGCAGCTTCGACCAAAGGAGCTCCTACGAGCAGTACTTC. Translation gives CASSFDQRSSYEQYF.

The chain couples TRBV6-6 to TRBJ1-5, with TRBD1 as a possible D gene (6 bases). The germline CDR1 and CDR2 sequences are MNHNY and SVGAGI (reference sequence). Trimming pared 5 bases from V and 0 bases from J, leaving 14 bases between. The CDR3 consists of 16 residues. The CDR3 loop reads CASSAGTLYSNQPQHF. The CDR3 bases are TGTGCCAGCAGTGCCGGGACACTTTATAGCAATCAGCCCCAGCATTTT.

This clone was seen once. The J gene is TRBJ1-2, the V gene TRBV7-2; unclear D gene. The germline V and J ends were trimmed by 4 bases and 1 base, with 13 bases remaining between them. This CDR3 contains 15 residues. CDR1 and CDR2 (germline): SGHTA, FQGNSA. Here the CDR3 reads CASSSPGGLNYGYTF. The CDR3 DNA sequence: TGTGCCAGCAGCTCTCCAGGAGGCCTTAACTATGGCTACACCTTC.

V gene TRBV5-1 combines with J gene TRBJ1-4, with D possibly TRBD1 on 5 matching bases. Germline V gene lookup returns CDR1 SGHRS and CDR2 YFSETQ. The CDR3 runs 15 residues. V lost 1 base, J lost 3 bases, and 10 bases lay in between. The CDR3 DNA reads TGCGCCAGCAGCTTGTTGGGGGGTCCTAATGAAAAACTGTTTTTT. This codes for CASSLLGGPNEKLFF.

This clone has more than one count but fewer than ten. V usage is TRBV29-1 and J usage is TRBJ1-3; D not resolved. CDR1 and CDR2 from the germline V gene are SQVTM and ANQGSEA. CDR3 length: 15 residues. V shed 1 base and J shed 0 bases, with 10 bases lying between them. In nucleotides, the CDR3 is TGCAGCGTTGAAGTGCAGGTTTGCTCTGGAAACACCATATATTTT. It yields the protein CSVEVQVCSGNTIYF. Full variable domain (rest looked up from reference TRBV29-1 and TRBJ1-3): SAVISQKPSRDICQRGTSLTIQCQVDSQVTMMFWYRQQPGQSLTLIATANQGSEATYESGFVIDKFPISRPNLTFSTLTVSNMSPEDSSIYLCSVEVQVCSGNTIYFGEGSWLTVV.

This rearrangement joins TRBV5-4 to TRBJ2-7; D is perhaps TRBD1 (5 bases). CDR3 length: 15 amino acids. Trimming shortened V by 4 bases and J by 1 base, and 15 bases separated the two germline ends. Germline V gives CDR1 SGHNT, CDR2 YYREEE (reference sequence). The CDR3 sequence is CASSRIPTASYEQYF. CDR3 bases: TGTGCCAGCAGCCGTATACCGACAGCATCCTACGAGCAGTACTTC.

This chain uses TRBV5-1 with TRBJ1-6; 8 nucleotides agree with TRBD1. CDR3 length: 15 amino acids. The V gene's germline CDR1 is SGHRS and CDR2 YFSETQ. Losses at the gene ends were 0 bases for V and 4 bases for J; bases not matched to a gene: 0. Here the CDR3 reads CASSLGQGYNSPLHF. CDR3 nucleotide sequence: TGCGCCAGCAGCTTGGGACAGGGGTATAATTCACCCCTCCACTTT.

The chain couples TRBV6-5 to TRBJ1-1, with D possibly being TRBD1 (6 bases). V dropped 5 bases and J dropped 5 bases, with 18 bases sitting between them. Germline CDR1 reads MNHEY; CDR2 reads SVGAGI. CDR3 size: 15 residues. The CDR3 sequence is CASSIRPGVRTEAFF. The CDR3, as DNA: TGTGCCAGCAGTATCCGTCCAGGGGTAAGGACTGAAGCTTTCTTT.

The rearrangement links TRBV4-3 to TRBJ1-5, with no clear D. CDR3 length: 17 amino acids. The ends were cut back, 0 bases at V and 1 base at J, with 13 bases in the middle. CDR1 and CDR2 (germline): LGHNA, YSLEER. The CDR3 DNA follows: TGCGCCAGCAGCCAAGAAGGTGGTGCCTTAAGCAATCAGCCCCAGCATTTT. Protein product: CASSQEGGALSNQPQHF.

The chain is built from TRBV28 and TRBJ1-4; 9 nucleotides align to TRBD1. Trimming at V came to 9 bases and at J to 8 bases, leaving 7 bases not matched to a gene. The CDR3 spans 13 residues. The germline V gene has CDR1 MDHEN and CDR2 SYDVKM. DNA for the CDR3: TGTGCCAGTAAGACAGGGGGAAAAGAAAAACTGTTTTTT. It yields the protein CASKTGGKEKLFF.

CDR3 nucleotides: TGTGCCAGCAGTACAACCCTACAGGCTTACTATGGCTACACCTTC. Amino acid sequence: CASSTTLQAYYGYTF. The V gene is TRBV6-5, the J gene TRBJ1-2; tentative D call: TRBD1 (5 bases). The length of the CDR3 is 15 residues. Trimming cost V 5 bases and J 3 bases, with 16 bases left between them. Germline lookup yields CDR1 MNHEY and CDR2 SVGAGI.

The chain is built from TRBV14 and TRBJ1-2, with D possibly being TRBD1 (5 bases). Trimming shortened V by 1 base and J by 4 bases, and 19 bases separated the two germline ends. This CDR3 spans 17 amino acids. Germline V gene lookup returns CDR1 SGHDN and CDR2 FVKESK. The CDR3 DNA is TGTGCCAGCAGCCAAGCCCGGCCGAGGGGCCTTACCTATGGCTACACCTTC. Translation: CASSQARPRGLTYGYTF.

This clone was observed a single time. V usage is TRBV2 and J usage is TRBJ1-2; D might be TRBD1 (5 bases). The CDR3 totals 14 residues. Germline V gives CDR1 SNHLY, CDR2 FYNNEI. V lost 3 bases and J lost 6, with 14 bases in between. The CDR3 is CASSDFGRGDGYTF. For the CDR3, the DNA is TGTGCCAGCAGTGATTTCGGGCGGGGGGATGGCTACACCTTC.

The rearrangement links TRBV5-1 to TRBJ2-5; 8 positions match TRBD2. Germline V gene lookup returns CDR1 SGHRS and CDR2 YFSETQ. V lost 2 bases and J lost 0; bases outside the gene matches: 6. The CDR3 spans 16 residues. CDR3 DNA sequence: TGCGCCAGCAGCTTACGAGCGGGGGCGAACCAAGAGACCCAGTACTTC. Translated, it gives CASSLRAGANQETQYF.

The CDR3 bases are TGCGCCAGCAGCCAAACTTATACAGGGTCTGGAAACACCATATATTTT. It specifies CASSQTYTGSGNTIYF. The gene calls are TRBV4-3 and TRBJ1-3; a possible D gene is TRBD1 (6 bases). Trimming cost V 2 bases and J 1 base, with 12 bases left between them. CDR1 and CDR2 (germline): LGHNA, YSLEER. The CDR3 covers 16 residues.

Only one count was recorded for this clone. The chain employs TRBV27 and TRBJ2-7, with TRBD1 as a possible D gene (5 bases). CDR1 is MNHEY and CDR2 is SMNVEV in the germline V gene (reference sequence). This CDR3 has 14 amino acids. The V end was cut by 6 bases, the J end by 2 bases, with 14 bases between. The CDR3 here is CASSPFLRAYEQYF. The CDR3 region has the DNA TGTGCCAGCAGCCCTTTTCTCAGGGCCTACGAGCAGTACTTC.

This clone was recorded only once. The V gene is TRBV5-1, the J gene TRBJ1-6; D is perhaps TRBD1 (6 bases). V shed 4 bases and J shed 7 bases, with 15 bases lying between them. This CDR3 is built from 15 residues. Germline CDR1 reads SGHRS; CDR2 reads YFSETQ. The CDR3 bases are TGCGCCAGCAGCCGAACGACCCAGGGGAATTCACCCCTCCACTTT. Amino acids: CASSRTTQGNSPLHF.